This T cell receptor beta chain was captured in a study of T cells in Graves' hyperthyroidism and ophthalmopathy. It was RNA transcripts that yielded the amplified TCR beta CDR3 regions. The HTBI primer set served for first-round RT-PCR of the TCR CDR3. A single record per CDR3 protein comes from TCRdb applying MiXCR to the multiplex PCR reads. The sample holds 45,000 or so distinct CDR3 sequences, about 52% seen once. V lost 5 bases and J lost 2; bases outside the gene matches: 13. CDR1 and CDR2 from the germline V gene are SGHRS and YFSETQ. This CDR3 region has 17 residues. Material: peripheral blood or thyroid tissue (not recorded which). The rearrangement uses TRBV5-1 and TRBJ1-2; 9 bases align to TRBD1. This TCR was sampled from a woman between 45 and 60 years old with Graves' hyperthyroidism. CDR3 loop: CASREPGQGGPNYGYTF. In DNA form, the CDR3 reads TGCGCCAGCAGGGAGCCGGGACAGGGAGGCCCAAACTATGGCTACACCTTC.